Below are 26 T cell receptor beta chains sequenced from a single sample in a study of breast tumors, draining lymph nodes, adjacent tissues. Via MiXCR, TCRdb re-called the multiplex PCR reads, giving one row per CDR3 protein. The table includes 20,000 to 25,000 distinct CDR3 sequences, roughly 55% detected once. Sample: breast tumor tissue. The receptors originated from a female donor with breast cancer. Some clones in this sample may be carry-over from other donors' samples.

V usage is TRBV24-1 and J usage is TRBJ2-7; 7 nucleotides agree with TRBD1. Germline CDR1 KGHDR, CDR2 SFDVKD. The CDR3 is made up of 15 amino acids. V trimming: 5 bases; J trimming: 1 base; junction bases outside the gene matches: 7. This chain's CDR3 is CATSGAGTESYEQYF. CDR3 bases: TGTGCCACCAGTGGTGCCGGGACAGAATCCTACGAGCAGTACTTC.

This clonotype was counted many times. Written as DNA, the CDR3 is TGTGCCAGCAGCTTGCGACAGGGTATTGGCGAGCAGTACTTC. Protein product: CASSLRQGIGEQYF. The J gene is TRBJ2-7, the V gene TRBV5-6, with 7 bases that match TRBD1. The CDR3 extends over 14 amino acids. After removal of 1 base from V and 6 bases from J, the junction contained 7 bases not matched to a gene. Germline V gene sequence: CDR1 SGHDT, CDR2 YYEEEE.

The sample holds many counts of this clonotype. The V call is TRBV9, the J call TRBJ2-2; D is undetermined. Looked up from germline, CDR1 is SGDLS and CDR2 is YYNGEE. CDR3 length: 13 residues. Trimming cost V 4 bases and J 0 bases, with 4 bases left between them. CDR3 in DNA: TGTGCCAGCAGCACACCGAACACCGGGGAGCTGTTTTTT. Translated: CASSTPNTGELFF.

CDR3 loop: CASSFPGGLETQYF. In DNA, the CDR3 is TGTGCCAGCAGCTTCCCGGGGGGGCTGGAGACCCAGTACTTC. The chain combines TRBV7-9 with TRBJ2-5, with 8 positions matching TRBD2. Germline loops: CDR1 SEHNR, CDR2 FQNEAQ (reference sequence). This CDR3 contains 14 residues. After removal of 3 bases from V and 5 bases from J, the junction contained 5 bases not matched to a gene.

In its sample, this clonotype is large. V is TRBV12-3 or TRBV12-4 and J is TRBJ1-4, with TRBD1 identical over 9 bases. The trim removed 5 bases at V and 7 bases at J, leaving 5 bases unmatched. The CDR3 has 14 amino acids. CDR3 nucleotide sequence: TGTGCCAGCAGTCGGGACAGGGCGACTGAAAAACTGTTTTTT. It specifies CASSRDRATEKLFF.

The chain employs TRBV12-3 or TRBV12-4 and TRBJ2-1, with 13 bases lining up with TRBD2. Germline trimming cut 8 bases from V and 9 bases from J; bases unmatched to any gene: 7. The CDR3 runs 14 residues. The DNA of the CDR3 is TGTGCCAGCGGGACTAGCGGGATAGGTGGTGAGCAGTTCTTC. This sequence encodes CASGTSGIGGEQFF.

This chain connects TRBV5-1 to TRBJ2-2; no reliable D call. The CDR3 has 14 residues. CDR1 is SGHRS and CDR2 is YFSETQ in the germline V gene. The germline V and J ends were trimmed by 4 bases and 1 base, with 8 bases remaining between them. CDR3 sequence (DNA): TGCGCCAGCAGCGCGACGGGGAACACCGGGGAGCTGTTTTTT. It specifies CASSATGNTGELFF.

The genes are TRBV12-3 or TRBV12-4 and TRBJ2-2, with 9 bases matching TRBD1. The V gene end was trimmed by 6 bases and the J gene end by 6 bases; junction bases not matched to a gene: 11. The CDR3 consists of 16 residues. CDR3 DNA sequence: TGTGCCAGCAGCAAGAGGACAGGGGCGTTCGCCGGGGAGCTGTTTTTT. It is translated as CASSKRTGAFAGELFF.

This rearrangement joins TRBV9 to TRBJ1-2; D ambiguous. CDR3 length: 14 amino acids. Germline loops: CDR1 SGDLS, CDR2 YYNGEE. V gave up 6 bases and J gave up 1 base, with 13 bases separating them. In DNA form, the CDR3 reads TGTGCCAGCACCCACGAAGAGGGTAACTATGGCTACACCTTC. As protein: CASTHEEGNYGYTF.

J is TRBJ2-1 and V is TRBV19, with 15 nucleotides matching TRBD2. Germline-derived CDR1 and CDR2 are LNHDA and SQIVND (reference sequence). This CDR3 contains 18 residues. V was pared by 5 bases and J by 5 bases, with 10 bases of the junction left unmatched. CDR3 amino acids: CASSSRGLAGGAHNEQFF. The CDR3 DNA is TGTGCCAGTAGTTCCCGAGGACTAGCGGGAGGGGCACACAATGAGCAGTTCTTC.

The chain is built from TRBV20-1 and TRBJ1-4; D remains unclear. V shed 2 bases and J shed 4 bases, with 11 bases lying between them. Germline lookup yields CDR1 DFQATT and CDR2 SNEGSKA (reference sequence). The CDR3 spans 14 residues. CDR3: CSARYGLSNEKLFF. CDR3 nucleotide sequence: TGCAGTGCTAGATATGGTCTAAGTAATGAAAAACTGTTTTTT.

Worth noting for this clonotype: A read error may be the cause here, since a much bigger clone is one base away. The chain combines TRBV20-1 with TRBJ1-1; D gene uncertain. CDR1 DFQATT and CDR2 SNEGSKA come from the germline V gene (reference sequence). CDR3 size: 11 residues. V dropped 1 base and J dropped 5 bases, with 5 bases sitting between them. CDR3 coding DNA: TGCAGTGCTAGAGGAGGAACTGAAGCTTTCTTT. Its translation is CSARGGTEAFF.

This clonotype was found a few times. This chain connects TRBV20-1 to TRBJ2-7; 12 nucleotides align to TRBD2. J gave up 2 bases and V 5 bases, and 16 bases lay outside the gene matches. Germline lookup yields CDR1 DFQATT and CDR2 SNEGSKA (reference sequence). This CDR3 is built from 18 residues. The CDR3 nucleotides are TGCAGTGCTGTGAGTCGACTAGCGGGAGAGGCTGTCACCTACGAGCAGTACTTC. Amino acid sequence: CSAVSRLAGEAVTYEQYF.

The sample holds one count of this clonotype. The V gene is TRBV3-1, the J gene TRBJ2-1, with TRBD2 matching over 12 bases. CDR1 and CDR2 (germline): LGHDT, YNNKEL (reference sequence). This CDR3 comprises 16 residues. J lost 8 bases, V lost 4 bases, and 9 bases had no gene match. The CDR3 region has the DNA TGTGCCAGCAGCCCACTCCTAGCGGGGGGGGCAGATGAGCAGTTCTTC. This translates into CASSPLLAGGADEQFF.

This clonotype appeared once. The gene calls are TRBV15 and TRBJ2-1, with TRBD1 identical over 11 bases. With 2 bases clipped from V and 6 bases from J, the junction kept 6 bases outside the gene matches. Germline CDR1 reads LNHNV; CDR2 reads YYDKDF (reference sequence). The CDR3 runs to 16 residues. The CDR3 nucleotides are TGTGCCACCAGCAGAAAAACCGGGACAGGGGGCAATGAGCAGTTCTTC. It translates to CATSRKTGTGGNEQFF. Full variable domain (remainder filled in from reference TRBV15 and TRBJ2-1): DAMVIQNPRYQVTQFGKPVTLSCSQTLNHNVMYWYQQKSSQAPKLLFHYYDKDFNNEADTPDNFQSRRPNTSFCFLDIRSPGLGDTAMYLCATSRKTGTGGNEQFFGPGTRLTVL.

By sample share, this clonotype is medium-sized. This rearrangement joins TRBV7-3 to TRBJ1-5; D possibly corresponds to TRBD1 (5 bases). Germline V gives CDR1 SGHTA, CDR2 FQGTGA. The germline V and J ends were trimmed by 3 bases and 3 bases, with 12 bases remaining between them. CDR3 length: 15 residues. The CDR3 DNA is TGTGCCAGCAGCTTGCTAGGCAGGGACAATCAGCCCCAGCATTTT. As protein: CASSLLGRDNQPQHF.

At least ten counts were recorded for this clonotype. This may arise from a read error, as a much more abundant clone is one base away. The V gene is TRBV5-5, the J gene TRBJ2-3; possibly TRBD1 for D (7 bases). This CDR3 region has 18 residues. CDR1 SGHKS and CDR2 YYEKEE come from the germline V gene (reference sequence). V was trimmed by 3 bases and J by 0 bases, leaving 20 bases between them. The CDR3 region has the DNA TGTGCCAGCAGCTCCACAGGGGCCGCAGGACTAAGCACAGATACGCAGTATTTT. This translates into CASSSTGAAGLSTDTQYF.

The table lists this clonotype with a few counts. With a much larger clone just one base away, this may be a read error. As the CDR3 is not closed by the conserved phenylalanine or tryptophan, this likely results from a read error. The CDR3, as DNA: TGTGCCAGCAGCTCCTACGAGGGTCCAGAGACCCAGTACCTC. Protein product: CASSSYEGPETQYL. The rearrangement joins TRBV7-6 to TRBJ2-5, with a weak D call TRBD2 (5 bases). This CDR3 has 14 amino acids. V was pared by 4 bases and J by 4 bases, with 13 bases between. The germline CDR1 and CDR2 sequences are SGHVS and FNYEAQ.

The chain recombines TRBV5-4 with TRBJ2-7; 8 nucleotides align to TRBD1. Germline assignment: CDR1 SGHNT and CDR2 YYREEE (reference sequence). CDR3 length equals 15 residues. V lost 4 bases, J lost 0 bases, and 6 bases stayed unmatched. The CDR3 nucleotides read TGTGCCAGCAGCGCGGGGACAGGACCCTCCTACGAGCAGTACTTC. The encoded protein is CASSAGTGPSYEQYF.

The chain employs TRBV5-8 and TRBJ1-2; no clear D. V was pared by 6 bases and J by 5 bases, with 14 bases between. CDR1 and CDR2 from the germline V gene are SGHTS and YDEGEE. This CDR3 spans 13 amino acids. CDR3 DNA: TGTGCCAGCACCAATCTAGCGGGATATGGCTACACCTTC. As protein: CASTNLAGYGYTF.

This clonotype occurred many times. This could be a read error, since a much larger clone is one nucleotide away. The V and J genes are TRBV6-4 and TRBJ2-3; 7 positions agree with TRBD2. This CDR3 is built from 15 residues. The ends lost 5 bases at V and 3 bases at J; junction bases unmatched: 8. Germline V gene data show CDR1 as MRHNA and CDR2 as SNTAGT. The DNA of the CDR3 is TGTGCCAGCAGTCACCAAGCGGGGACGACAGATACGCAGTATTTT. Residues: CASSHQAGTTDTQYF.

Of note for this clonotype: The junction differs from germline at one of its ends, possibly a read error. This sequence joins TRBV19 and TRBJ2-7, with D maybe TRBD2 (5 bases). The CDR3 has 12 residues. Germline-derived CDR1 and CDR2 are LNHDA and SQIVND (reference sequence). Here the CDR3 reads CASSKNTGELYF. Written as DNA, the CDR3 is TGTGCCAGTAGTAAAAACACCGGGGAGCTGTACTTC.

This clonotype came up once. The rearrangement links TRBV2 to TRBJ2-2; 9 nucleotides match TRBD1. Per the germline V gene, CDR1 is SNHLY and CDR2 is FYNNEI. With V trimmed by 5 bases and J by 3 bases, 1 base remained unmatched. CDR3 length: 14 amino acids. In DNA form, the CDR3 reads TGTGCCAGCAGTCGACAGGGGGACACCGGGGAGCTGTTTTTT. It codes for CASSRQGDTGELFF. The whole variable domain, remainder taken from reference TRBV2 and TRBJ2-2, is EPEVTQTPSHQVTQMGQEVILRCVPISNHLYFYWYRQILGQKVEFLVSFYNNEISEKSEIFDDQFSVERPDGSNFTLKIRSTKLEDSAMYFCASSRQGDTGELFFGEGSRLTVL.

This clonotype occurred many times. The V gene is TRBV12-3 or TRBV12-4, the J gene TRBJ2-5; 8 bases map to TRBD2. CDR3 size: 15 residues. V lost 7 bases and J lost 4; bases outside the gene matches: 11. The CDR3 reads CASNHAGGLGETQYF. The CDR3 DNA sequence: TGTGCCAGCAACCACGCGGGGGGCCTGGGAGAGACCCAGTACTTC.

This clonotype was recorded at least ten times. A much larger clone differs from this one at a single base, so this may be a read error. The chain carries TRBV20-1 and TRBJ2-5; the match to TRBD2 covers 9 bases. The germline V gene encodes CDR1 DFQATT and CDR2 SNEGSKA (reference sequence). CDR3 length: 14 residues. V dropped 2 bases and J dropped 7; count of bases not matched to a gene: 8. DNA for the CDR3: TGCAGTGCTAGACCAGCGGGAGGAGGCGCGACCCAGTACTTC. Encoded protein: CSARPAGGGATQYF.

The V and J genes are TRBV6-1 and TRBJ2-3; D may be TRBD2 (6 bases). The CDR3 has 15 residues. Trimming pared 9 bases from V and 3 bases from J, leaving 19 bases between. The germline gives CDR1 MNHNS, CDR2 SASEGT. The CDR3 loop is CASVVWGTPTDTQYF. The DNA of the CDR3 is TGTGCCAGTGTCGTGTGGGGGACTCCGACAGATACGCAGTATTTT.